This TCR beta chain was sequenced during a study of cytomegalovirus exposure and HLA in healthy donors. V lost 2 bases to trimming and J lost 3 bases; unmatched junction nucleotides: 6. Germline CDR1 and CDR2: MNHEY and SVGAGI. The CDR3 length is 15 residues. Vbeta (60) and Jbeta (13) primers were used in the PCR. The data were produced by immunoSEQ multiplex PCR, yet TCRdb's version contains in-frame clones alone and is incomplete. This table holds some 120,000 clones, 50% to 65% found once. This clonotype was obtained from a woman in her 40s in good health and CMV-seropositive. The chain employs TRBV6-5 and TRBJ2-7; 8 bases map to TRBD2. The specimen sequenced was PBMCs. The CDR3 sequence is CASSYHREGHYEQYF. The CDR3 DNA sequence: TGTGCCAGCAGTTACCATCGGGAGGGCCACTACGAGCAGTACTTC.